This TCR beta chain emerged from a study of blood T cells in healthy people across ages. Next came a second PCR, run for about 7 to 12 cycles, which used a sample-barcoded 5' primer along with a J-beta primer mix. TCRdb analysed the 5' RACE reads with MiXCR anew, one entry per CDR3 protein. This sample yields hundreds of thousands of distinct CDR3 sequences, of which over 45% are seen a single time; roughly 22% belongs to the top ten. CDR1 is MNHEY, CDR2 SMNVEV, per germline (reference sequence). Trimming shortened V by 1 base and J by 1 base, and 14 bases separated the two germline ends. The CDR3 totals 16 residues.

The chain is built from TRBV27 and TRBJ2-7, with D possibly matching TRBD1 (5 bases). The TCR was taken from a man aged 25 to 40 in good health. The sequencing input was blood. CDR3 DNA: TGTGCCAGCAGTTTATACGAAGGACATTCGTCCTACGAGCAGTACTTC. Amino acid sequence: CASSLYEGHSSYEQYF.